Described below is a single TCR beta chain sequence and its context. This specimen belongs to a study of T cell changes during pregnancy in multiple sclerosis. In germline, CDR1 is SGHNT, CDR2 YYREEE (reference sequence). CDR3 length equals 17 residues. Deletions cut 2 bases from V and 0 bases from J, with 15 bases between. TCRdb's copy holds only in-frame clones and misses some; the assay was immunoSEQ multiplex PCR. The data hold tens of thousands of clones, with 90% observed a single time. The TCR comes from a female donor in good health, enrolled as a control in a pregnancy study. Sequenced material: peripheral blood, taken in the first trimester of pregnancy. The chain uses TRBV5-4 and TRBJ1-3; a weak D match, TRBD1 (6 bases). CDR3 in amino acids: CASSLGGGLHSGNTIYF. CDR3 sequence (DNA): TGTGCCAGCAGCTTAGGGGGGGGACTGCACTCTGGAAACACCATATATTTT.